The text below deals with one T cell receptor (beta chain). This sample is part of a study of blood T cell repertoires in COVID-19. Here immunoSEQ multiplex PCR was the method, and the copy in TCRdb shows in-frame clones only, minus some. The table lists about 63,000 clones, around 84% of them singletons. V lost 4 bases, J lost 2 bases, and 24 bases lay in between. The CDR3 has 18 residues. Germline CDR1 MNHNS, CDR2 SASEGT. Sequenced sample: peripheral blood. This TCR came from a human donor in a cohort sampled during active COVID-19. This chain connects TRBV6-1 to TRBJ2-7; D unclear. The CDR3 region is CASSGRGETPTNTYEQYF. CDR3 DNA sequence: TGTGCCAGCAGTGGGAGAGGAGAAACCCCCACCAACACCTACGAGCAGTACTTC.